Below, 24 T cell receptor beta chains from the same sample are listed, as sequenced in a study of blood T cell repertoires in COVID-19. This table comes from immunoSEQ multiplex PCR, and its TCRdb copy is limited to in-frame clones, with some not included. The sample yields about 300,000 clones, about nine tenths seen once. Material for sequencing was PBMCs or T cells enriched from blood (not recorded which). The receptors were gathered from a woman in her 30s who had recovered from COVID-19.

The rearrangement links TRBV6-2 or TRBV6-3 to TRBJ1-1; 12 positions agree with TRBD1. The CDR3 loop spans 15 amino acids. V lost 2 bases, J lost 5 bases, and 3 bases stayed unmatched. Germline V CDR1 and CDR2: MNHEY, SVGEGT. CDR3 nucleotides: TGTGCCAGCAGTTACGGGACAGGGGGCGGGACTGAAGCTTTCTTT. This sequence encodes CASSYGTGGGTEAFF.

This clone is a singleton in its sample. This chain uses TRBV30 with TRBJ2-7; possible D gene TRBD2, 6 bases. Looked up from germline, CDR1 is GTSNPN and CDR2 is SVGIG (reference sequence). Deletions cut 5 bases from V and 4 bases from J, with 6 bases between. The CDR3 consists of 10 residues. The CDR3 here is CAWGTYEQYF. The CDR3 bases are TGTGCCTGGGGGACTTACGAGCAGTACTTC.

V is TRBV16 and J is TRBJ2-2; D unclear. CDR3 length equals 12 residues. CDR1 is KGHSY and CDR2 is FQNENV in the germline V gene. V lost 2 bases, J lost 8 bases, and 6 bases lay in between. The CDR3 DNA sequence: TGTGCCAGCAGCCAAATTTCGGGGGAGCTGTTTTTT. It encodes CASSQISGELFF.

V and J are TRBV12-3 or TRBV12-4 and TRBJ1-4; 7 nucleotides line up with TRBD1. The V and J ends lost 7 bases and 7 bases, in that order; junction bases with no gene match: 6. This CDR3 region has 13 residues. The CDR3, as DNA: TGTGCCAGCACGGGACAGATTTTTGAAAAACTGTTTTTT. As protein: CASTGQIFEKLFF.

This clone came up once. The chain couples TRBV3-1 (or the pseudogene TRBV3-2) to TRBJ1-5; maybe TRBD1 (6 bases). The germline CDR1 and CDR2 sequences are LGHDT and YNNKEL (reference sequence). The length of the CDR3 is 14 residues. With 4 bases removed from V and 5 bases from J, the gap between germline ends came to 12 bases. CDR3 sequence reads: CASSRGQFDQPQHF. The CDR3, as DNA: TGTGCCAGCAGCCGAGGACAGTTCGATCAGCCCCAGCATTTT.

V and J are TRBV7-9 and TRBJ2-5; D is unclear. The CDR3 is 15 residues long. Looked up from germline, CDR1 is SEHNR and CDR2 is FQNEAQ (reference sequence). V gave up 4 bases and J gave up 0 bases, with 12 bases separating them. The CDR3 nucleotides read TGTGCCAGCAGCTCCCTCCTGGGCTACCAAGAGACCCAGTACTTC. Protein sequence: CASSSLLGYQETQYF.

The count of this clone is one. V is TRBV5-4 and J is TRBJ1-1; the match to TRBD1 covers 7 bases. The CDR3 runs 14 residues. With V trimmed by 2 bases and J by 1 base, 2 bases remained unmatched. Germline V gene data show CDR1 as SGHNT and CDR2 as YYREEE (reference sequence). CDR3 sequence reads: CASSLGGPNTEAFF. CDR3 DNA: TGTGCCAGCAGCTTAGGGGGCCCGAACACTGAAGCTTTCTTT.

This clone was seen once. The chain joins TRBV28 to TRBJ2-7, with D unclear. This CDR3 comprises 13 residues. Germline CDR1 MDHEN, CDR2 SYDVKM. Trimming shortened V by 1 base and J by 6 bases, and 10 bases separated the two germline ends. The CDR3: CASSLLGIPEQYF. The CDR3 DNA sequence: TGTGCCAGCAGTTTATTGGGCATTCCCGAGCAGTACTTC.

The rearrangement links TRBV20-1 to TRBJ2-7; tentative D call: TRBD1 (6 bases). V lost 6 bases and J lost 6, with 12 bases in between. CDR3 length: 11 amino acids. Germline values: CDR1 DFQATT, CDR2 SNEGSKA (reference sequence). The CDR3 bases are TGCAGTGCAACGGACAGAAGCGAGCAGTACTTC. It specifies CSATDRSEQYF.

The J gene is TRBJ2-1, the V gene TRBV6-5; TRBD2 aligns across 11 bases. V shed 5 bases and J 7 bases; nucleotides not matched to a gene: 7. The CDR3 is 15 residues long. From germline, CDR1 is MNHEY and CDR2 SVGAGI. CDR3 in DNA: TGTGCCAGCAGTACCACTAGCGGGAGCTGGAATGAGCAGTTCTTC. This encodes CASSTTSGSWNEQFF.

This clone was seen a handful of times. The chain couples TRBV6-5 to TRBJ1-6, with unresolved D. The CDR3 loop spans 14 amino acids. Trimming removed 7 bases at V and 7 bases at J, with 14 bases between. From germline, CDR1 is MNHEY and CDR2 SVGAGI. The CDR3 region is CASTPPGKNSPLHF. DNA of the CDR3: TGTGCCAGCACCCCCCCGGGGAAAAATTCACCCCTCCACTTT.

The V gene is TRBV11-2, the J gene TRBJ2-7, with D maybe TRBD2 (6 bases). Trimming removed 0 bases from V and 2 bases from J, with 11 bases in between. The CDR3 has 15 residues. Germline lookup yields CDR1 SGHAT and CDR2 FQNNGV. DNA of the CDR3: TGTGCCAGCAGCTTAGAGGCGGGCGGGGCCTACGAGCAGTACTTC. Protein product: CASSLEAGGAYEQYF.

The V and J genes are TRBV14 and TRBJ2-2, with unresolved D. The CDR3 runs 14 residues. Per the germline V gene, CDR1 is SGHDN and CDR2 is FVKESK. The V end lost 0 bases, the J end lost 6 bases, and 8 bases lay between the germline ends. This CDR3 reads CASSQDILAGELFF. As DNA, the CDR3 is TGTGCCAGCAGCCAAGATATCCTAGCCGGGGAGCTGTTTTTT.

V and J are TRBV24-1 and TRBJ1-5, with 10 bases matching TRBD1. Germline lookup yields CDR1 KGHDR and CDR2 SFDVKD. Germline trimming cut 4 bases from V and 5 bases from J; bases unmatched to any gene: 4. This CDR3 contains 15 residues. The chain's CDR3 is CATSDSGTGDQPQHF. The CDR3 DNA sequence: TGTGCCACCAGTGACTCCGGGACAGGGGATCAGCCCCAGCATTTT.

The chain is built from TRBV4-3 and TRBJ1-2; 8 bases map to TRBD1. Germline CDR1 and CDR2: LGHNA and YSLEER. V was clipped by 0 bases and J by 1 base; unmatched bases: 1. The CDR3 loop spans 15 amino acids. CDR3 bases: TGCGCCAGCAGCCAAGAACAGGGGGTTAACTATGGCTACACCTTC. Its protein is CASSQEQGVNYGYTF.

This clone was recorded only once. The V gene is TRBV5-1, the J gene TRBJ2-1, with 7 positions matching TRBD1. Trimming took 0 bases from V and 7 from J; bases not matched to a gene: 13. The CDR3 has 17 residues. The germline CDR1 and CDR2 sequences are SGHRS and YFSETQ. Written as DNA, the CDR3 is TGCGCCAGCAGCTTGGGACAGGGTGGAAGGTTTGGTAATGAGCAGTTCTTC. Translation gives CASSLGQGGRFGNEQFF.

This chain joins TRBV18 and TRBJ2-1; TRBD1 matches 8 bases. CDR1 is KGHSH, CDR2 LQKENI, per germline. V lost 3 bases and J lost 4; bases outside the gene matches: 11. This CDR3 has 17 amino acids. The CDR3 here is CASSPPRQGARYNEQFF. Here the CDR3 DNA reads TGTGCCAGCTCACCGCCCCGTCAGGGGGCGCGTTACAATGAGCAGTTCTTC.

J is TRBJ2-3 and V is TRBV7-9, with 7 bases aligning to TRBD2. In germline, CDR1 is SEHNR, CDR2 FQNEAQ (reference sequence). This CDR3 is 16 amino acids long. The trim removed 1 base at V and 4 bases at J, leaving 8 bases unmatched. This CDR3 reads CASSLVGGRGADTQYF. The CDR3 nucleotides read TGTGCCAGCAGCTTAGTCGGCGGGAGAGGAGCAGATACGCAGTATTTT.

The sample holds one count of this clone. This chain links TRBV24-1 with TRBJ2-2; TRBD2 matches 11 bases. Looked up from germline, CDR1 is KGHDR and CDR2 is SFDVKD. This CDR3 spans 16 amino acids. V lost 4 bases to trimming and J lost 5 bases; unmatched junction nucleotides: 5. This chain's CDR3 is CATSDLTSGRTGELFF. CDR3 nucleotide sequence: TGTGCCACCAGTGACCTTACTAGCGGGAGAACCGGGGAGCTGTTTTTT.

J is TRBJ2-2 and V is TRBV3-1 (or the pseudogene TRBV3-2); 14 nucleotides align to TRBD2. Germline V gene lookup returns CDR1 LGHDT and CDR2 YNNKEL (reference sequence). V gave up 2 bases and J gave up 7 bases; unmatched junction bases: 12. The CDR3 length is 19 residues. CDR3 in DNA: TGTGCCAGCAGCCAACTCCGACTAGCGGGAGGGCCAATAGGCGGGGAGCTGTTTTTT. Protein product: CASSQLRLAGGPIGGELFF.

The chain couples TRBV5-6 to TRBJ1-4; 8 bases are shared with TRBD1. Germline CDR1 is SGHDT and CDR2 is YYEEEE. The CDR3 has 17 residues. With 0 bases clipped from V and 8 bases from J, the junction kept 12 bases outside the gene matches. Here the CDR3 reads CASSLDPGGVGQEKLFF. CDR3 DNA sequence: TGTGCCAGCAGCTTGGATCCAGGGGGCGTTGGTCAAGAAAAACTGTTTTTT.

V gene TRBV6-5 combines with J gene TRBJ1-1, with 8 bases identical to TRBD1. The CDR3 has 15 amino acids. The V segment lost 0 bases and the J segment 5 bases; nucleotides outside the gene matches: 5. Per germline, CDR1 MNHEY and CDR2 SVGAGI. The DNA of the CDR3 is TGTGCCAGCAGTTACTCGTCAGGGGGCAATACTGAAGCTTTCTTT. As protein: CASSYSSGGNTEAFF.

The chain is built from TRBV7-9 and TRBJ1-5; 8 nucleotides agree with TRBD1. CDR3 size: 16 residues. The ends lost 3 bases at V and 5 bases at J; junction bases unmatched: 9. Germline V gives CDR1 SEHNR, CDR2 FQNEAQ (reference sequence). The CDR3 is CASSLLRDRKDQPQHF. The CDR3 DNA is TGTGCCAGCAGCTTGTTAAGGGACAGGAAAGATCAGCCCCAGCATTTT.

The chain is built from TRBV24-1 and TRBJ2-3; no clear D. The V and J ends lost 3 bases and 5 bases respectively, with 8 bases between them. Germline V CDR1 and CDR2: KGHDR, SFDVKD. The CDR3 is 13 residues long. The CDR3 DNA is TGTGCCACCAGTGATGGTAACAGAGATACGCAGTATTTT. It encodes CATSDGNRDTQYF.